One sample yielded the 32 T cell receptor beta chains listed below, sequenced in a study of human T cells and chemical hapten exposure. TCRdb fed the RACE reads into MiXCR, producing one record per CDR3 protein. Of 50,000 or so distinct CDR3 sequences listed, 11% were seen once; the top ten hold about 2%. Time point of the sample: patch test 1, 2 weeks after DPC sensitization. The treatment here: therapeutic diphenylcyclopropenone sensitization with weekly scalp DPC. It was from unfractionated whole blood that total RNA was extracted. Sample: whole blood, taken in connection with sensitization to the hapten diphenylcyclopropenone (DPC). The receptors originated from a woman aged 40 to 50 with alopecia areata. Some clones in this sample may be carry-over from other donors' samples.

This clonotype was seen a few times. This chain joins TRBV9 and TRBJ2-2, with 8 nucleotides matching TRBD2. Germline CDR1 and CDR2: SGDLS and YYNGEE. The length of the CDR3 is 15 residues. The V segment lost 4 bases and the J segment 6 bases; nucleotides outside the gene matches: 8. CDR3 DNA sequence: TGTGCCAGCAGCCCCCCAGCGGGAGCCCCCGGGGAGCTGTTTTTT. Protein product: CASSPPAGAPGELFF.

This clonotype was observed a few times. J is TRBJ2-7 and V is TRBV5-1; D is unclear. Germline CDR1 is SGHRS and CDR2 is YFSETQ. V was trimmed by 1 base and J by 6 bases, leaving 11 bases between them. The CDR3 length is 13 residues. The CDR3 spells CASSLNALREQYF. CDR3 DNA sequence: TGCGCCAGCAGCTTGAATGCCCTTCGCGAGCAGTACTTC.

Many counts were recorded for this clonotype. V gene TRBV7-3 combines with J gene TRBJ2-1; TRBD2 agrees at 14 bases. J was trimmed by 10 bases and V by 5 bases; bases with no gene match: 7. Germline loops: CDR1 SGHTA, CDR2 FQGTGA. The CDR3 has 15 amino acids. The CDR3 coding sequence is TGTGCCAGCAGCCCTGGACTAGCGGGAGGCGGCGAGCAGTTCTTC. It is translated as CASSPGLAGGGEQFF.

This clonotype appeared many times. V and J are TRBV18 and TRBJ1-4; no clear D gene. Germline V CDR1 and CDR2: KGHSH, LQKENI. Trimming stripped 2 bases from V and 13 bases from J, with 14 bases between. There are 13 residues in the CDR3. The CDR3 bases are TGTGCCAGCTCACCAGGCTTGGGAAGTGGACTGTTTTTT. Translation gives CASSPGLGSGLFF.

This clonotype was seen many times. The chain joins TRBV18 to TRBJ1-1; no reliable D call. The CDR3 has 12 residues. The germline V and J ends were trimmed by 4 bases and 2 bases, with 5 bases remaining between them. The germline V gene has CDR1 KGHSH and CDR2 LQKENI. In nucleotides, the CDR3 is TGTGCCAGCTCACGGATTAACACTGAAGCTTTCTTT. Translating gives CASSRINTEAFF.

The chain joins TRBV7-9 to TRBJ1-2, with D possibly being TRBD1 (6 bases). Per germline, CDR1 SEHNR and CDR2 FQNEAQ (reference sequence). Between the trimmed V and J ends, which lost 5 bases and 3 bases, there was a span of 16 bases. The CDR3 loop spans 15 amino acids. In DNA, the CDR3 is TGTGCCAGCAGCCCCCCGACAGGAGCCTACTATGGCTACACCTTC. This gives the protein CASSPPTGAYYGYTF.

This clonotype occurred a few times. The chain combines TRBV23-1 with TRBJ1-6; maybe TRBD1 (6 bases). TRBV23-1 falls under the ORF class, with uncertain function. This CDR3 spans 14 amino acids. The V gene lost 3 bases and the J gene lost 8 bases, with 11 bases spanning the gap. CDR3 DNA sequence: TGCGCCAGCAGTCAGGGGGGCGAAGATTCACCCCTCCACTTT. This encodes CASSQGGEDSPLHF.

This clonotype was detected ten times or more. V and J are TRBV7-2 and TRBJ2-1; no clear D. In germline, CDR1 is SGHTA, CDR2 FQGNSA. With 6 bases removed from V and 3 bases from J, the gap between germline ends came to 18 bases. The CDR3 spans 16 residues. In nucleotides, the CDR3 is TGTGCCAGCAGGGTAGGGCGGCCAAGGCTCTACAATGAGCAGTTCTTC. This encodes CASRVGRPRLYNEQFF. The complete variable domain, with remaining parts taken from reference TRBV7-2 and TRBJ2-1, reads GAGVSQSPSNKVTEKGKDVELRCDPISGHTALYWYRQSLGQGLEFLIYFQGNSAPDKSGLPSDRFSAERTGGSVSTLTIQRTQQEDSAVYLCASRVGRPRLYNEQFFGPGTRLTVL.

CDR3 in amino acids: CASTLAGWAGNEQFF. The CDR3 DNA sequence: TGTGCCAGCACCCTAGCGGGGTGGGCGGGAAATGAGCAGTTCTTC. The chain has TRBV11-2 and TRBJ2-1; 9 bases are a match to TRBD2. CDR3 length equals 15 residues. Looked up from germline, CDR1 is SGHAT and CDR2 is FQNNGV. With V trimmed by 7 bases and J by 7 bases, 11 bases remained unmatched.

The rearrangement uses TRBV28 and TRBJ1-1; no definite D call. CDR1 and CDR2 from the germline V gene are MDHEN and SYDVKM. This CDR3 spans 12 amino acids. Deletions cut 2 bases from V and 5 bases from J, with 6 bases between. The CDR3 spells CASSLPSTEAFF. The CDR3 DNA follows: TGTGCCAGCAGTTTACCGTCTACTGAAGCTTTCTTT.

J is TRBJ1-5 and V is TRBV7-3; 8 bases fit TRBD1. V lost 3 bases, J lost 5 bases, and 0 bases stayed unmatched. This CDR3 region has 13 residues. Per the germline V gene, CDR1 is SGHTA and CDR2 is FQGTGA. CDR3 sequence reads: CASSLGQDQPQHF. The CDR3 region has the DNA TGTGCCAGCAGCTTGGGACAGGATCAGCCCCAGCATTTT.

This clonotype was observed a few times. The chain has TRBV5-1 and TRBJ2-7; TRBD2 matches at 7 bases. Germline V gene lookup returns CDR1 SGHRS and CDR2 YFSETQ. This CDR3 region has 15 residues. V lost 4 bases, J lost 2 bases, and 9 bases stayed unmatched. CDR3 residues: CASSITAGPTYEQYF. The CDR3, as DNA: TGCGCCAGCAGCATCACAGCGGGGCCAACCTACGAGCAGTACTTC. Together with reference TRBV5-1 and TRBJ2-7, the CDR3 gives the full variable domain: KAGVTQTPRYLIKTRGQQVTLSCSPISGHRSVSWYQQTPGQGLQFLFEYFSETQRNKGNFPGRFSGRQFSNSRSEMNVSTLELGDSALYLCASSITAGPTYEQYFGPGTRLTVT.

This clonotype was counted a few times. CDR3 in amino acids: CSVALGEEEQFF. The CDR3, as DNA: TGCAGCGTTGCCCTGGGGGAAGAGGAGCAGTTCTTC. The chain uses TRBV29-1 and TRBJ2-1; possibly TRBD1 or TRBD2 for D (5 bases each). The CDR3 length is 12 residues. In germline, CDR1 is SQVTM, CDR2 ANQGSEA. V was cut by 4 bases and J by 10 bases, with 14 bases left in between.

This clonotype was detected only a few times. J is TRBJ2-7 and V is TRBV18; TRBD1 matches at 10 bases. Germline CDR1 KGHSH, CDR2 LQKENI. After removal of 3 bases from V and 3 bases from J, the junction contained 5 bases not matched to a gene. This CDR3 comprises 15 residues. The CDR3 sequence: CASSPMDRGNYEQYF. Here the CDR3 DNA reads TGTGCCAGCTCACCGATGGACAGGGGGAACTACGAGCAGTACTTC.

The chain links TRBV28 to TRBJ2-7; no clear D. Germline-derived CDR1 and CDR2 are MDHEN and SYDVKM. Trimming removed 2 bases at V and 3 bases at J, with 8 bases between. The CDR3 length is 13 residues. In nucleotides, the CDR3 is TGTGCCAGCAGTTTAACCTCTTACTACGAGCAGTACTTC. Protein product: CASSLTSYYEQYF.

This clonotype was seen more than once but under ten times. The gene calls are TRBV5-1 and TRBJ2-7; 7 nucleotides line up with TRBD1. The V and J ends lost 0 bases and 5 bases, in that order; junction bases with no gene match: 5. The germline V gene encodes CDR1 SGHRS and CDR2 YFSETQ. This CDR3 comprises 14 residues. This chain's CDR3 is CASSLGTGPNEQYF. The CDR3 bases are TGCGCCAGCAGCTTGGGGACAGGCCCCAACGAGCAGTACTTC. The whole variable domain, remainder taken from reference TRBV5-1 and TRBJ2-7, is KAGVTQTPRYLIKTRGQQVTLSCSPISGHRSVSWYQQTPGQGLQFLFEYFSETQRNKGNFPGRFSGRQFSNSRSEMNVSTLELGDSALYLCASSLGTGPNEQYFGPGTRLTVT.

This clonotype showed up just a few times. The chain is built from TRBV24-1 and TRBJ2-7, with D unresolved. CDR1 is KGHDR and CDR2 is SFDVKD in the germline V gene. The CDR3 totals 13 residues. The V end was cut by 4 bases, the J end by 2 bases, with 8 bases between. CDR3 region: CATSDALAYEQYF. The DNA of the CDR3 is TGTGCCACCAGTGACGCTTTAGCCTACGAGCAGTACTTC.

This clonotype was seen a few times. J is TRBJ2-4 and V is TRBV7-9; D is uncertain. Looked up from germline, CDR1 is SEHNR and CDR2 is FQNEAQ (reference sequence). V was pared by 1 base and J by 7 bases, with 8 bases between. The CDR3 sequence is 13 residues long. The CDR3 is CASSLDLLNIQYF. Written as DNA, the CDR3 is TGTGCCAGCAGCTTAGATCTTCTGAACATTCAGTACTTC.

This clonotype was observed many times. The J gene is TRBJ2-1, the V gene TRBV9; D possibly corresponds to TRBD2 (5 bases). With 3 bases removed from V and 0 bases from J, the gap between germline ends came to 13 bases. From germline, CDR1 is SGDLS and CDR2 YYNGEE. This CDR3 has 16 amino acids. CDR3 residues: CASSGGFKSSYNEQFF. CDR3 in DNA: TGTGCCAGCAGCGGAGGGTTCAAGAGCTCCTACAATGAGCAGTTCTTC.

The chain recombines TRBV6-6 with TRBJ1-5, with D possibly being TRBD1 (6 bases). Trimming stripped 8 bases from V and 7 bases from J, with 15 bases between. In germline, CDR1 is MNHNY, CDR2 SVGAGI (reference sequence). This CDR3 is 13 amino acids long. In DNA, the CDR3 is TGTGCCAGCCTCCAGGGGAGGGAACAGCCCCAGCATTTT. Its protein is CASLQGREQPQHF.

This clonotype has at least ten counts. The CDR3 DNA is TGTGCCAGCCAGGGGGGGGCTGAAGCTTTCTTT. It translates to CASQGGAEAFF. The J gene is TRBJ1-1, the V gene TRBV6-2 or TRBV6-3; 7 nucleotides align to TRBD1. Germline CDR1 MNHEY, CDR2 SVGEGT. After removal of 8 bases from V and 6 bases from J, the junction contained 3 bases not matched to a gene. CDR3 length equals 11 residues.

This clonotype came up many times. The chain combines TRBV29-1 with TRBJ1-2; D is undetermined. V lost 3 bases, J lost 2 bases, and 10 bases lay in between. CDR1 SQVTM and CDR2 ANQGSEA come from the germline V gene. The CDR3 length is 13 residues. The CDR3 nucleotides read TGCAGCGTTGAGATACCGGGGAACTATGGCTACACCTTC. Its translation is CSVEIPGNYGYTF.

At least ten counts were recorded for this clonotype. This chain joins TRBV10-3 and TRBJ2-7; TRBD1 matches 7 bases. The CDR3 totals 14 residues. CDR1 is ENHRY, CDR2 SYGVKD, per germline. J gave up 3 bases and V 5 bases, and 7 bases lay outside the gene matches. The CDR3 DNA is TGTGCCATCAGTTACAGTCGGGACAGCTACGAGCAGTACTTC. This translates into CAISYSRDSYEQYF.

The chain couples TRBV19 to TRBJ2-6; tentative D call: TRBD1 (5 bases). CDR1 and CDR2 (germline): LNHDA, SQIVND (reference sequence). This CDR3 contains 14 residues. Trimming removed 8 bases from V and 3 bases from J, with 11 bases in between. CDR3 in amino acids: CASAGPIGANVLTF. DNA for the CDR3: TGTGCCAGTGCAGGGCCTATTGGGGCCAACGTCCTGACTTTC.

Many counts were recorded for this clonotype. This chain joins TRBV18 and TRBJ1-2; no definite D call. Germline values: CDR1 KGHSH, CDR2 LQKENI. The V end was cut by 6 bases, the J end by 8 bases, with 19 bases between. The CDR3 sequence is 14 residues long. CDR3 DNA sequence: TGTGCCAGCTCCACGGTCTGGTGGGAAGAGGGCTACACCTTC. This sequence encodes CASSTVWWEEGYTF.

This clonotype was observed many times. The rearrangement uses TRBV5-1 and TRBJ1-2; D gene unclear. Germline values: CDR1 SGHRS, CDR2 YFSETQ. This CDR3 is 14 amino acids long. V lost 1 base and J lost 2, with 9 bases in between. The CDR3 DNA follows: TGCGCCAGCAGCTTGACGGGCGGAAACTATGGCTACACCTTC. Translated: CASSLTGGNYGYTF.

The J gene is TRBJ1-3, the V gene TRBV6-5; 7 nucleotides agree with TRBD1. Germline V gene sequence: CDR1 MNHEY, CDR2 SVGAGI. The CDR3 spans 13 residues. Trimming removed 10 bases from V and 4 bases from J; junction bases left unmatched: 7. The CDR3 loop is CATRDSQGNTIYF. CDR3 DNA: TGTGCCACCCGGGACAGTCAAGGAAACACCATATATTTT.

The table lists this clonotype with many counts. The DNA for the CDR3 is TGTGCCAGCAGCGCCGGGAGCGGGATTAATTCACCCCTCCACTTT. Translated: CASSAGSGINSPLHF. This chain joins TRBV2 and TRBJ1-6; D call uncertain. With 6 bases removed from V and 6 bases from J, the gap between germline ends came to 15 bases. Germline V lookup: CDR1 SNHLY, CDR2 FYNNEI. The CDR3 covers 15 residues.

This clonotype came up a few times. V and J are TRBV19 and TRBJ2-5; weak D call: TRBD1 (6 bases). With 5 bases removed from V and 5 bases from J, the gap between germline ends came to 12 bases. This CDR3 is 13 amino acids long. CDR1 and CDR2 from the germline V gene are LNHDA and SQIVND (reference sequence). The CDR3 DNA reads as TGTGCCAGTAGTTTTAATCAGGGGGAGACCCAGTACTTC. This encodes CASSFNQGETQYF.

This clonotype was seen a handful of times. The genes are TRBV19 and TRBJ2-2; D is uncertain. Germline loops: CDR1 LNHDA, CDR2 SQIVND (reference sequence). V was shortened by 5 bases and J by 2 bases, with 9 bases between the two germline ends. This CDR3 is built from 14 residues. The CDR3 nucleotides are TGTGCCAGTAGTCCGGCTTTAAACACCGGGGAGCTGTTTTTT. Its translation: CASSPALNTGELFF.

This clonotype came up many times. The J gene is TRBJ1-1, the V gene TRBV6-6, with no clear D. Germline lookup yields CDR1 MNHNY and CDR2 SVGAGI (reference sequence). This CDR3 has 11 amino acids. The V gene lost 0 bases and the J gene lost 6 bases, with 2 bases spanning the gap. The CDR3 DNA is TGTGCCAGCAGTTACTCTGCTGAAGCTTTCTTT. This translates into CASSYSAEAFF.

This chain uses TRBV20-1 with TRBJ1-2; TRBD1 matches 7 bases. The CDR3 totals 12 residues. Per germline, CDR1 DFQATT and CDR2 SNEGSKA (reference sequence). Trimming removed 7 bases from V and 3 bases from J; junction bases left unmatched: 5. In DNA form, the CDR3 reads TGCAGTGTCTCACAGGGGTACTATGGCTACACCTTC. This sequence encodes CSVSQGYYGYTF.